This T cell receptor (beta chain) was recovered during a study of blood T cell repertoires in COVID-19. Clones were read by immunoSEQ multiplex PCR, and TCRdb kept only the in-frame ones, dropping some. The data contain about 140,000 clones, roughly 85% of them singletons. This sequence originates from a man in his forties or fifties who had recovered from COVID-19. Material: PBMCs or T cells enriched from blood (not recorded which).

The CDR3 DNA is TGTGCCATCAGCCCAGCGGGGCGGCCCGGGGAGCTGTTTTTT. This translates into CAISPAGRPGELFF. V usage is TRBV10-3 and J usage is TRBJ2-2; 7 bases line up with TRBD2. This CDR3 has 14 amino acids. V lost 6 bases to trimming and J lost 6 bases; unmatched junction nucleotides: 7. CDR1 and CDR2 (germline): ENHRY, SYGVKD.